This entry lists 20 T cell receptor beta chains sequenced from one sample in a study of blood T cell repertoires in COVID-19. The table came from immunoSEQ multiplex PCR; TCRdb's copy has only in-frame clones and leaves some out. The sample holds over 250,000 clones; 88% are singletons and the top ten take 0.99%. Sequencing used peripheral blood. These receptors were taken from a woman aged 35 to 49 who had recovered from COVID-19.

In DNA, the CDR3 is TGTGCCAGCAGCCTCTCAAACGACCCCCGCCAGGGCAATGAGCAGTTCTTC. This translates into CASSLSNDPRQGNEQFF. V and J are TRBV3-1 (or the pseudogene TRBV3-2) and TRBJ2-1; tentatively, D is TRBD1 (5 bases). Germline-derived CDR1 and CDR2 are LGHDT and YNNKEL (reference sequence). The CDR3 length is 17 residues. The germline V and J ends were trimmed by 4 bases and 6 bases, with 22 bases remaining between them.

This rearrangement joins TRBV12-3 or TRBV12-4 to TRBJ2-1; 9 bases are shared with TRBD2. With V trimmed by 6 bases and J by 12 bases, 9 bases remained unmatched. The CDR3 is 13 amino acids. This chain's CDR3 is CASSGLARGGQFF. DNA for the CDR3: TGTGCCAGCAGCGGACTAGCGCGGGGTGGGCAGTTCTTC.

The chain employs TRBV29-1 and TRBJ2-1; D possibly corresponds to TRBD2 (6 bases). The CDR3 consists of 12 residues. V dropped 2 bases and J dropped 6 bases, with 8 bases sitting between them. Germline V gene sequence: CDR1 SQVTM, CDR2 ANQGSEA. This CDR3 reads CSVEWDSNEQFF. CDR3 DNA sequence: TGCAGCGTTGAATGGGACTCCAATGAGCAGTTCTTC.

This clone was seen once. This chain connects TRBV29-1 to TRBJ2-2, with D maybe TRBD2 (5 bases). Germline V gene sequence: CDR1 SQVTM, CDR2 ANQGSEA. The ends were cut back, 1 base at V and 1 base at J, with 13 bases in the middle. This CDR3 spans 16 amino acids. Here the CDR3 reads CSVEGGPDQNTGELFF. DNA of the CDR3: TGCAGCGTTGAAGGAGGGCCCGACCAGAACACCGGGGAGCTGTTTTTT.

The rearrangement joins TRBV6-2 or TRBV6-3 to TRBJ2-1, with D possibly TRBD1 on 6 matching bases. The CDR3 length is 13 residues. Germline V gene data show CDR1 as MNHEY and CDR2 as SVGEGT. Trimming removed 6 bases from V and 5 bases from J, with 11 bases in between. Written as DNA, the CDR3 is TGTGCCAGCAGCCGACAGGTAAACAATGAGCAGTTCTTC. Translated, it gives CASSRQVNNEQFF.

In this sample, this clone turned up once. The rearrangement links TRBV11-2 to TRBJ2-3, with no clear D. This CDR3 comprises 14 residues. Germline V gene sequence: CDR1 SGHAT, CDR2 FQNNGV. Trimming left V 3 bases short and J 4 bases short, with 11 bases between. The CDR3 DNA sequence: TGTGCCAGCAGCTTGGTTGGCGGCGCAGATACGCAGTATTTT. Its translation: CASSLVGGADTQYF. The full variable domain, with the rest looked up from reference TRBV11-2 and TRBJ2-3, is EAGVAQSPRYKIIEKRQSVAFWCNPISGHATLYWYQQILGQGPKLLIQFQNNGVVDDSQLPKDRFSAERLKGVDSTLKIQPAKLEDSAVYLCASSLVGGADTQYFGPGTRLTVL.

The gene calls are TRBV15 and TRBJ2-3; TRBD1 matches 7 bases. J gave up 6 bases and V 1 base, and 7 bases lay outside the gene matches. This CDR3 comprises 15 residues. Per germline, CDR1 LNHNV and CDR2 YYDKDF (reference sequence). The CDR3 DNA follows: TGTGCCACCAGCAGAGTAGGACAGGACGGGGATACGCAGTATTTT. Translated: CATSRVGQDGDTQYF.

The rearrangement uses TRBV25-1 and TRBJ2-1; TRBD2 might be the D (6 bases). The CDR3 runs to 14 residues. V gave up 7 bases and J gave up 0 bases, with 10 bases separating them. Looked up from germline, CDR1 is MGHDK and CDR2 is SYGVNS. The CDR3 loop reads CASTGLSSYNEQFF. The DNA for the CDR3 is TGTGCCAGCACGGGACTTAGCTCCTACAATGAGCAGTTCTTC.

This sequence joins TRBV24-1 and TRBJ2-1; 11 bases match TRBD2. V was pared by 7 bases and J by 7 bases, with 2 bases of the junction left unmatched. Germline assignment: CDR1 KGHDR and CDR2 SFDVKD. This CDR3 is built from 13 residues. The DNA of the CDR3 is TGTGCCACCAGCCGACTAGCGGGGAATGAGCAGTTCTTC. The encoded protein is CATSRLAGNEQFF.

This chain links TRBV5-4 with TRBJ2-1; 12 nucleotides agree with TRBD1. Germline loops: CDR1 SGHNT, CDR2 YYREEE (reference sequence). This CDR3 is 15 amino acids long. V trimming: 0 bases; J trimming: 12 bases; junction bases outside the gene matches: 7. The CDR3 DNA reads TGTGCCAGCAGCTTGGGGGGACAGGGGGCCCCTGGGCAGTTCTTC. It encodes CASSLGGQGAPGQFF.

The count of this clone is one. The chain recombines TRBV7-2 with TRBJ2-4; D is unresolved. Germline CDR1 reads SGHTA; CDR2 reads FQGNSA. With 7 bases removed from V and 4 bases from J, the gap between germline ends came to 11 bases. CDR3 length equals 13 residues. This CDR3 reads CASTTTRKNIQYF. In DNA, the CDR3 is TGTGCCAGCACCACGACACGAAAAAACATTCAGTACTTC.

The CDR3 DNA sequence: TGTGCCAGCAGCCCCCTAGCGGGGGCGACCGGGGAGCTGTTTTTT. It is translated as CASSPLAGATGELFF. The J gene is TRBJ2-2, the V gene TRBV5-6; TRBD2 matches 10 bases. This CDR3 region has 15 residues. Unmatched junction bases numbered 5, after V lost 4 bases and J lost 5 bases. Germline V gene sequence: CDR1 SGHDT, CDR2 YYEEEE. Full variable domain (outside the CDR3, taken from reference TRBV5-6 and TRBJ2-2): DAGVTQSPTHLIKTRGQQVTLRCSPKSGHDTVSWYQQALGQGPQFIFQYYEEEERQRGNFPDRFSGHQFPNYSSELNVNALLLGDSALYLCASSPLAGATGELFFGEGSRLTVL.

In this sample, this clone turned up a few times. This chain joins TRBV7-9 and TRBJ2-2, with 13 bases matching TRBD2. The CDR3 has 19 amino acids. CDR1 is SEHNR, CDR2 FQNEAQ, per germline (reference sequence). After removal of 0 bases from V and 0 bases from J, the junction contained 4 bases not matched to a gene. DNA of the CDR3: TGTGCCAGCAGCTTAGCGGGGGGACTAGCGGGACCGAACACCGGGGAGCTGTTTTTT. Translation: CASSLAGGLAGPNTGELFF.

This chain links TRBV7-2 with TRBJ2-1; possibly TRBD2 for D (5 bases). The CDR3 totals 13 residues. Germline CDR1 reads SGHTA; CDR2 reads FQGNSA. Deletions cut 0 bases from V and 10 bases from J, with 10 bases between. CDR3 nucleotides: TGTGCCAGCAGCTTAGCCCCGGGAAGGGAGCAGTTCTTC. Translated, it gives CASSLAPGREQFF.

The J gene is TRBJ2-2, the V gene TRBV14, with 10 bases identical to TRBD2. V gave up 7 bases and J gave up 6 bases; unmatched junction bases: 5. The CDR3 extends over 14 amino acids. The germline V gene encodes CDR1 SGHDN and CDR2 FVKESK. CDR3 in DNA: TGTGCCAGCATGGGGACTAGCGTCCCCGGGGAGCTGTTTTTT. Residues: CASMGTSVPGELFF.

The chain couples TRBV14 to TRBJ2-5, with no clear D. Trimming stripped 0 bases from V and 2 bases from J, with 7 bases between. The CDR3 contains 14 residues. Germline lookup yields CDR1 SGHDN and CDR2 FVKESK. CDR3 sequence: CASSQDHGQETQYF. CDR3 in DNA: TGTGCCAGCAGCCAAGATCACGGGCAAGAGACCCAGTACTTC.

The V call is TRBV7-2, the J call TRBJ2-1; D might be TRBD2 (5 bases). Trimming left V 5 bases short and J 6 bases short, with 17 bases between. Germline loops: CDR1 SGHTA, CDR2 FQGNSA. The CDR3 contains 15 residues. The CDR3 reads CASSRVGVLGNEQFF. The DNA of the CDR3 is TGTGCCAGCAGCCGGGTGGGAGTCTTGGGCAATGAGCAGTTCTTC.

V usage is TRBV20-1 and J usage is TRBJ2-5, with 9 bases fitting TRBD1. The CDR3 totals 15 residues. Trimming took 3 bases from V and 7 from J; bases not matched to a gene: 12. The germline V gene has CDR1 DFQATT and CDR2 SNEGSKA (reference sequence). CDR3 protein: CSASGLDRGGGTQYF. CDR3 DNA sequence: TGCAGTGCTAGTGGTTTGGACAGGGGAGGTGGGACCCAGTACTTC.

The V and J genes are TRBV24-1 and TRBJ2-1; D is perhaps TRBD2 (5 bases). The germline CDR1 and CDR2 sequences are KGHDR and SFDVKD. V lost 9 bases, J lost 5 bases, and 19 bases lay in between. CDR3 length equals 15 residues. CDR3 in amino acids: CATHPGGLTHNEQFF. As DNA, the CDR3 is TGTGCCACCCACCCGGGCGGACTTACTCACAATGAGCAGTTCTTC.

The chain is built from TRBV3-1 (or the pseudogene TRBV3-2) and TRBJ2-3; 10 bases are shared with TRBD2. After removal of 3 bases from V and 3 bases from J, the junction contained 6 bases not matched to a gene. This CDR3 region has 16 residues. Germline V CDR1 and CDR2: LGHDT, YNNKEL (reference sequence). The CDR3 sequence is CASSQQAGGATDTQYF. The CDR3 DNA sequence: TGTGCCAGCAGCCAGCAAGCGGGAGGGGCTACAGATACGCAGTATTTT.